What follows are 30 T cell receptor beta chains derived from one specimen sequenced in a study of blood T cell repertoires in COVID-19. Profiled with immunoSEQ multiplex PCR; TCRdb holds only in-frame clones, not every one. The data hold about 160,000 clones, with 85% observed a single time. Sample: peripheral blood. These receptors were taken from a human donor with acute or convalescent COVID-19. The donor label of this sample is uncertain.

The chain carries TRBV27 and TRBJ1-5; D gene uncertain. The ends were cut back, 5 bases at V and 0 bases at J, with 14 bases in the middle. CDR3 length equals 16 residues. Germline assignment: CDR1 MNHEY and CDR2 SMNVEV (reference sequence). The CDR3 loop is CASSPWSSGSNQPQHF. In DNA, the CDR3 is TGTGCCAGCAGTCCCTGGAGTAGCGGTAGCAATCAGCCCCAGCATTTT.

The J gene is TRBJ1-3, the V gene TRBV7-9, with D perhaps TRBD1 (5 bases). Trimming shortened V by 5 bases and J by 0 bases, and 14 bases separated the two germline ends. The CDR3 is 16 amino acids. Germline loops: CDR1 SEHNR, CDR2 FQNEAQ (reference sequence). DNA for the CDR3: TGTGCCAGCAGCCGGACACAGCATAGCTCTGGAAACACCATATATTTT. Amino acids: CASSRTQHSSGNTIYF.

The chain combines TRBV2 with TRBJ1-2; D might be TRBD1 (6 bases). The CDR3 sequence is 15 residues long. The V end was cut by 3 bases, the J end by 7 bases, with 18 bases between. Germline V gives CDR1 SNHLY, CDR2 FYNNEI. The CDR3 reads CASSEATGNIAGYTF. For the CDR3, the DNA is TGTGCCAGCAGTGAGGCGACAGGCAATATTGCTGGCTACACCTTC. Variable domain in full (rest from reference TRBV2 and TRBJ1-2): EPEVTQTPSHQVTQMGQEVILRCVPISNHLYFYWYRQILGQKVEFLVSFYNNEISEKSEIFDDQFSVERPDGSNFTLKIRSTKLEDSAMYFCASSEATGNIAGYTFGSGTRLTVV.

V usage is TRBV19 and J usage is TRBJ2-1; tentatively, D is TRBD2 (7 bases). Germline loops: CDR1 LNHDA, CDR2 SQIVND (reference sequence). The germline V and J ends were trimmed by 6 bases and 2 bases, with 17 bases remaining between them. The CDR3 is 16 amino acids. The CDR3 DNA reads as TGTGCCAGTAGACGGAGGGGGGGAGACCCCTACAATGAGCAGTTCTTC. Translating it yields CASRRRGGDPYNEQFF.

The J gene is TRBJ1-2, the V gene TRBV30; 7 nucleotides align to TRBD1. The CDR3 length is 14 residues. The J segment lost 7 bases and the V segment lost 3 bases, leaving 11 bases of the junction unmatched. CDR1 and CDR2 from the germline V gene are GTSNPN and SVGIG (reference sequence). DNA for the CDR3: TGTGCCTGGAGCGTAGGAGGGGGCGCGTTTGGCTACACCTTC. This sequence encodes CAWSVGGGAFGYTF. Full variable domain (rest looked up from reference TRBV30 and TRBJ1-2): SQTIHQWPATLVQPVGSPLSLECTVEGTSNPNLYWYRQAAGRGLQLLFYSVGIGQISSEVPQNLSASRPQDRQFILSSKKLLLSDSGFYLCAWSVGGGAFGYTFGSGTRLTVV.

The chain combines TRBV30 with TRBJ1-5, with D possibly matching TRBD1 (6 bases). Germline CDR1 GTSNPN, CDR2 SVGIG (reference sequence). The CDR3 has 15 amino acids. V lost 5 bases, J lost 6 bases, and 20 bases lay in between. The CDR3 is CAWSTGNLVSQPQHF. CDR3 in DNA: TGTGCCTGGTCTACAGGGAATCTGGTTTCTCAGCCCCAGCATTTT.

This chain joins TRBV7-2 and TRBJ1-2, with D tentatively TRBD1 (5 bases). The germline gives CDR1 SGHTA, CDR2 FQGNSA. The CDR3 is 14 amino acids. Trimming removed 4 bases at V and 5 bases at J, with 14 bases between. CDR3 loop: CASSSQGKLYGYTF. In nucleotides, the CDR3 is TGTGCCAGCAGCTCCCAGGGAAAGCTATATGGCTACACCTTC.

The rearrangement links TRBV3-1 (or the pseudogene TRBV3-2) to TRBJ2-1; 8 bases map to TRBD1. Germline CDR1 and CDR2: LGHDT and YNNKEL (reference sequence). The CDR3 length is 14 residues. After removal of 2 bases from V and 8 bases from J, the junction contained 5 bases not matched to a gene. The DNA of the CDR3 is TGTGCCAGCAGCCAATCTCTCAGGGGGCATGAGCAGTTCTTC. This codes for CASSQSLRGHEQFF.

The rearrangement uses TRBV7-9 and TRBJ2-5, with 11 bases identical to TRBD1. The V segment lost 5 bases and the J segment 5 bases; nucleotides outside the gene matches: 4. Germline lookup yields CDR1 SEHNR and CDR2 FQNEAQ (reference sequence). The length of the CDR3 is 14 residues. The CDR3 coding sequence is TGTGCCAGCAGCCTAGGGGACAGGGGGGAGACCCAGTACTTC. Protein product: CASSLGDRGETQYF.

The DNA for the CDR3 is TGTGCCAGCAGCGACATATCTACCGGGACAGGGGGTGAAAAACTGTTTTTT. The encoded protein is CASSDISTGTGGEKLFF. The V call is TRBV25-1, the J call TRBJ1-4, with 11 bases identical to TRBD1. After removal of 6 bases from V and 7 bases from J, the junction contained 13 bases not matched to a gene. This CDR3 has 17 amino acids. Germline CDR1 and CDR2: MGHDK and SYGVNS.

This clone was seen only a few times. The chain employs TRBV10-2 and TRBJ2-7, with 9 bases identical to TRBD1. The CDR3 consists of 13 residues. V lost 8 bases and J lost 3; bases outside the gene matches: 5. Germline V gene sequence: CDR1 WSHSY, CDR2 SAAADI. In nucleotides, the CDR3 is TGCGCCAGCGCCGGACAGGGGAACTACGAGCAGTACTTC. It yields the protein CASAGQGNYEQYF.

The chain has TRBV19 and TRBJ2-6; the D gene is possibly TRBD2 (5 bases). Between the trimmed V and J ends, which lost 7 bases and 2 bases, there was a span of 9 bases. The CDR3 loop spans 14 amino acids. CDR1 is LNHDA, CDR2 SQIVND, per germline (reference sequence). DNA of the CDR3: TGTGCCAGTATCGAGGGAGCTGGGGCCAACGTCCTGACTTTC. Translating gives CASIEGAGANVLTF.

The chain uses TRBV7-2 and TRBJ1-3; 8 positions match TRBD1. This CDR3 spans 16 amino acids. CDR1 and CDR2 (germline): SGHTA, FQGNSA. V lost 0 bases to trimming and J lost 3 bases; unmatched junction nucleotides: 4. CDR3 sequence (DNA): TGTGCCAGCAGCTTAGCCTCAGGGGGCAGTGGAAACACCATATATTTT. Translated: CASSLASGGSGNTIYF.

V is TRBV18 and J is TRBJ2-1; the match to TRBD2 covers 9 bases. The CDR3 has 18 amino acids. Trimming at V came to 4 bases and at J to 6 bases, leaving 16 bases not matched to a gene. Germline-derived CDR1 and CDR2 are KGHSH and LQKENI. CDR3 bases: TGTGCCAGCTCACGGGGCGGAGCGGGGGGCCCACGTGGCAATGAGCAGTTCTTC. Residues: CASSRGGAGGPRGNEQFF.

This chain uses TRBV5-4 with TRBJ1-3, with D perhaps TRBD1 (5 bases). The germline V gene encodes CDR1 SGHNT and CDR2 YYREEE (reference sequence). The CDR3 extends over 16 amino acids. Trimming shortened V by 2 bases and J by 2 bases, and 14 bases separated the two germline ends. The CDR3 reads CASSFAGFHAGNTIYF. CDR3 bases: TGTGCCAGCAGCTTTGCAGGGTTCCATGCTGGAAACACCATATATTTT.

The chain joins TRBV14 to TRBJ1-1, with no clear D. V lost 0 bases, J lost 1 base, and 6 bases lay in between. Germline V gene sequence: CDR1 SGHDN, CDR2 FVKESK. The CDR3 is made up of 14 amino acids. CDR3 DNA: TGTGCCAGCAGCCAAGATCTAGGGAACACTGAAGCTTTCTTT. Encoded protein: CASSQDLGNTEAFF.

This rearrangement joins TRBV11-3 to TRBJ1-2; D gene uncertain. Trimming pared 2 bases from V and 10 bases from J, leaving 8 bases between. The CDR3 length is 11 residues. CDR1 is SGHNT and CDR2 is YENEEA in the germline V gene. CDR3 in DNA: TGTGCCAGCAGCTTAATGCAGGACTACACCTTC. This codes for CASSLMQDYTF. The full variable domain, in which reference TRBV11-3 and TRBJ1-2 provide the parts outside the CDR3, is EAGVVQSPRYKIIEKKQPVAFWCNPISGHNTLYWYLQNLGQGPELLIRYENEEAVDDSQLPKDRFSAERLKGVDSTLKIQPAELGDSAVYLCASSLMQDYTFGSGTRLTVV.

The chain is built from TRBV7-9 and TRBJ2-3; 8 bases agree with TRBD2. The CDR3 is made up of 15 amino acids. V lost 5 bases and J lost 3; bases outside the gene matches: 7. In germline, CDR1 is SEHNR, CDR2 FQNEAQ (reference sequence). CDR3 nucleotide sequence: TGTGCCAGCAGCCCCACGGGGGGGCCAACAGATACGCAGTATTTT. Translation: CASSPTGGPTDTQYF.

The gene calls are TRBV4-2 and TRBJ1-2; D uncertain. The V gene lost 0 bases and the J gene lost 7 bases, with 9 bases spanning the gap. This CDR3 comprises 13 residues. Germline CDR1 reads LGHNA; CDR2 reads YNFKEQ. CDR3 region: CASSQDTGIGYTF. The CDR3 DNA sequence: TGTGCCAGCAGCCAAGATACGGGGATTGGCTACACCTTC.

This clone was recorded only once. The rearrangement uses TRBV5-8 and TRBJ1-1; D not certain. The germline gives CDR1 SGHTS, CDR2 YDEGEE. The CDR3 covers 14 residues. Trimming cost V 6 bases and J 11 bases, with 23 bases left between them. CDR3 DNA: TGTGCCAGCACGGCCTTATCATTAGGGAGTGGGGCTTTCTTT. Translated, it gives CASTALSLGSGAFF.

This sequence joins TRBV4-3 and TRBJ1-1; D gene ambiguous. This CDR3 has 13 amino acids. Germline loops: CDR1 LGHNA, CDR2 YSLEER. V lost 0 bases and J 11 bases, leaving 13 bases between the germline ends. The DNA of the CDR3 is TGCGCCAGCAGCCAAGATAGGAGGGCTCGGGCTTTCTTT. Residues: CASSQDRRARAFF.

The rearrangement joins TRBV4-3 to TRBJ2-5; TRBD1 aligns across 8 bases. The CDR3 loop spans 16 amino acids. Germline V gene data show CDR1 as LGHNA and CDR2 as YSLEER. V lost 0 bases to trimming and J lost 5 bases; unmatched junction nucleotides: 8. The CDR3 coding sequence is TGCGCCAGCAGCCAAGATTCCCAGGGGGCGGAGGAGACCCAGTACTTC. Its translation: CASSQDSQGAEETQYF.

CDR3 DNA: TGTGCCAGCAGCCAAGAATGGGGGACAGGGGGCGAGCAGTACTTC. It is translated as CASSQEWGTGGEQYF. The chain uses TRBV14 and TRBJ2-7; 11 positions agree with TRBD1. The CDR3 runs 15 residues. J lost 6 bases, V lost 0 bases, and 4 bases had no gene match. Per the germline V gene, CDR1 is SGHDN and CDR2 is FVKESK.

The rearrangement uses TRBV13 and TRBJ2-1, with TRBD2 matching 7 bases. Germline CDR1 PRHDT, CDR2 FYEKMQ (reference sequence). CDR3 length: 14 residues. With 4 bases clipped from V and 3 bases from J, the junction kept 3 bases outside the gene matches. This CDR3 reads CASSSASGYNEQFF. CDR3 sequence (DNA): TGTGCCAGCAGCTCGGCTAGCGGCTACAATGAGCAGTTCTTC.

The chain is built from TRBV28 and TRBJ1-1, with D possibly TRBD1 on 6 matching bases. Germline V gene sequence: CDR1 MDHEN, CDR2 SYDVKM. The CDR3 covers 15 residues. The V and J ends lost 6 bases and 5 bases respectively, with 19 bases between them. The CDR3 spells CASSVLRGRRTEAFF. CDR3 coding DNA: TGTGCCAGCAGCGTGTTGCGGGGGCGGAGGACTGAAGCTTTCTTT.

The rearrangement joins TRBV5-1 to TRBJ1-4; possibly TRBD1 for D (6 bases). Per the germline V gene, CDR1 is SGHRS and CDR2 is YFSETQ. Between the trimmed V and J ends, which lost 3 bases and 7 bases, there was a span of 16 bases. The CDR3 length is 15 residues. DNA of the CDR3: TGCGCCAGCAGCTACACACAGGGTCTCGGTGAAAAACTGTTTTTT. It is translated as CASSYTQGLGEKLFF.

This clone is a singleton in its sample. The CDR3 DNA follows: TGTGCCAGCAGCTTCGGATCCCAGGGCAATGAAAAACTGTTTTTT. Translating gives CASSFGSQGNEKLFF. V usage is TRBV11-3 and J usage is TRBJ1-4; possibly TRBD1 for D (5 bases). Trimming shortened V by 3 bases and J by 5 bases, and 13 bases separated the two germline ends. The CDR3 has 15 residues. Germline CDR1 SGHNT, CDR2 YENEEA.

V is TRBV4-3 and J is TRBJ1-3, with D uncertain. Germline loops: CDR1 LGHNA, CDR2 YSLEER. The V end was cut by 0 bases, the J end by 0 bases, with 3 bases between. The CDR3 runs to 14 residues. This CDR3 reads CASSQDNSGNTIYF. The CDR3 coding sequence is TGCGCCAGCAGCCAAGACAACTCTGGAAACACCATATATTTT.

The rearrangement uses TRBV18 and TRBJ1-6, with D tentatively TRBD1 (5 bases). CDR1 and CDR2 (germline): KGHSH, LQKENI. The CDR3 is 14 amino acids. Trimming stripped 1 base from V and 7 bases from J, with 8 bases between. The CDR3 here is CASSPQGLNSPLHF. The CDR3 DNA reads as TGTGCCAGCTCACCACAGGGACTAAATTCACCCCTCCACTTT.

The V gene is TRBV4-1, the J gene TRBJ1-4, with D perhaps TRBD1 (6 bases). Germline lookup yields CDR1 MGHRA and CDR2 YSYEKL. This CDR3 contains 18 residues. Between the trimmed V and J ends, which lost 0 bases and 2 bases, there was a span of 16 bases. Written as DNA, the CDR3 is TGCGCCAGCAGCCAAGACCCCTCGGACAGTCGGACTAATGAAAAACTGTTTTTT. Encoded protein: CASSQDPSDSRTNEKLFF.